The 29 T cell receptor beta chains below come from one sample, sequenced in a study of tumor-infiltrating lymphocytes in oesophageal squamous cell carcinoma. Using its own MiXCR run on the PCR reads, TCRdb lists one record per CDR3 protein. The sample has about 12,000 distinct CDR3 sequences, around three fifths seen once. The specimen sequenced was esophageal tumor tissue. Receptors were obtained from a female donor with esophageal squamous cell carcinoma.

The V gene is TRBV28, the J gene TRBJ1-2; no reliable D call. Trimming cost V 10 bases and J 0 bases, with 15 bases left between them. Germline-derived CDR1 and CDR2 are MDHEN and SYDVKM. This CDR3 spans 14 amino acids. The CDR3 DNA is TGTGCCATCGGATACCCCTCATCTAACTATGGCTACACCTTC. It yields the protein CAIGYPSSNYGYTF.

This clonotype was observed a few times. This chain uses TRBV7-2 with TRBJ2-3; D is uncertain. Trimming took off 3 bases at V and 0 bases at J, with 16 bases between the two ends. Germline assignment: CDR1 SGHTA and CDR2 FQGNSA. The CDR3 totals 17 residues. The CDR3 DNA reads TGTGCCAGCAGCTTTTACGTCAGCTCTCTCAGCACAGATACGCAGTATTTT. It is translated as CASSFYVSSLSTDTQYF. Full variable domain (rest looked up from reference TRBV7-2 and TRBJ2-3): GAGVSQSPSNKVTEKGKDVELRCDPISGHTALYWYRQSLGQGLEFLIYFQGNSAPDKSGLPSDRFSAERTGGSVSTLTIQRTQQEDSAVYLCASSFYVSSLSTDTQYFGPGTRLTVL.

There are many counts of this clonotype. CDR3 sequence (DNA): TGTGCCAGCAGTTCCCGGGACCCCCTCTACAATGAGCAGTACTTC. Translation: CASSSRDPLYNEQYF. V usage is TRBV25-1 and J usage is TRBJ2-7; D is tentatively TRBD1 or TRBD2 (5 bases each). The germline V gene encodes CDR1 MGHDK and CDR2 SYGVNS. V lost 5 bases, J lost 7 bases, and 21 bases lay in between. This CDR3 has 15 residues.

This clonotype appeared once. This chain connects TRBV10-3 to TRBJ2-1; TRBD2 aligns across 8 bases. Germline values: CDR1 ENHRY, CDR2 SYGVKD. The CDR3 has 13 residues. The ends lost 6 bases at V and 8 bases at J; junction bases unmatched: 6. Here the CDR3 DNA reads TGTGCCATCAGGGAGACTAGCGTGGATGAGCAGTTCTTC. This sequence encodes CAIRETSVDEQFF.

This chain links TRBV5-6 with TRBJ2-5; TRBD2 agrees at 10 bases. The better agreement between TRBJ2-3 and the DNA end casts doubt on the J call. This CDR3 has 16 amino acids. The germline CDR1 and CDR2 sequences are SGHDT and YYEEEE. CDR3: CASSLGLAGGLDTQYF. CDR3 DNA: TGTGCCAGCAGCTTGGGACTAGCGGGCGGCCTAGATACGCAGTATTTT.

The chain links TRBV12-5 to TRBJ2-1; 7 bases map to TRBD2. The CDR3 length is 17 residues. The V and J ends lost 5 bases and 0 bases, in that order; junction bases with no gene match: 10. Germline CDR1 and CDR2: LGHNT and FRNRAP. The DNA for the CDR3 is TGTGCTAGTGGTCCGTCCGGGAGGCAGAGCTCCTACAATGAGCAGTTCTTC. Its protein product is CASGPSGRQSSYNEQFF.

The rearrangement joins TRBV7-9 to TRBJ2-2; 11 bases line up with TRBD1. The trim removed 4 bases at V and 9 bases at J, leaving 10 bases unmatched. In germline, CDR1 is SEHNR, CDR2 FQNEAQ (reference sequence). The CDR3 is 16 amino acids. This CDR3 is CASSWTGGPSERELFF. The CDR3, as DNA: TGTGCCAGCAGCTGGACAGGGGGCCCCTCGGAACGGGAGCTGTTTTTT. Full variable domain (rest looked up from reference TRBV7-9 and TRBJ2-2): DTGVSQNPRHKITKRGQNVTFRCDPISEHNRLYWYRQTLGQGPEFLTYFQNEAQLEKSRLLSDRFSAERPKGSFSTLEIQRTEQGDSAMYLCASSWTGGPSERELFFGEGSRLTVL.

This clonotype was seen many times. The rearrangement uses TRBV4-1 and TRBJ2-7, with 8 bases identical to TRBD1. The germline V gene encodes CDR1 MGHRA and CDR2 YSYEKL. V lost 1 base and J lost 2; bases outside the gene matches: 7. This CDR3 is built from 16 residues. The CDR3 nucleotides read TGCGCCAGCAGCCAAGGCCCGGACAGGGCGACCTACGAGCAGTACTTC. Protein product: CASSQGPDRATYEQYF.

The V and J genes are TRBV5-3 and TRBJ2-7, with 12 bases that match TRBD2. The end of the DNA is better explained by TRBJ2-5, so the J call may be wrong. TRBV5-3 is recorded as an ORF, its role being uncertain. The CDR3 runs 20 residues. The CDR3 reads CARSTSGQGWTSGEQETQYF. The CDR3 nucleotides are TGTGCCAGAAGCACCTCGGGACAGGGATGGACTAGCGGGGAACAAGAGACCCAGTACTTC.

This chain links TRBV7-4 with TRBJ2-4, with D uncertain. Germline CDR1 and CDR2: SGHVT and SQSDAQ. The CDR3 runs to 12 residues. The ends were cut back, 1 base at V and 13 bases at J, with 11 bases in the middle. The CDR3 DNA follows: TGTGCCAGCAGCTTAGACGTCAATGAGCAGTACTTC. Translated, it gives CASSLDVNEQYF.

This chain connects TRBV7-3 to TRBJ2-7; D might be TRBD2 (6 bases). Matching the DNA end better, TRBJ2-1 makes the J call doubtful. The V gene's germline CDR1 is SGHTA and CDR2 FQGTGA. This CDR3 has 13 residues. CDR3 bases: TGTGCCAGCAGCTCGGGGGTTTCCCATGAGCAGTTCTTC. Its protein is CASSSGVSHEQFF.

The J gene is TRBJ2-5, the V gene TRBV7-3; D unresolved. Germline CDR1 reads SGHTA; CDR2 reads FQGTGA. Deletions cut 5 bases from V and 2 bases from J, with 9 bases between. The CDR3 is 13 residues long. The CDR3 is CASSLGAQETQYF. CDR3 DNA: TGTGCCAGCAGCCTTGGTGCGCAAGAGACCCAGTACTTC. Full variable domain (missing parts from reference TRBV7-3 and TRBJ2-5): GAGVSQTPSNKVTEKGKYVELRCDPISGHTALYWYRQSLGQGPEFLIYFQGTGAADDSGLPNDRFFAVRPEGSVSTLKIQRTERGDSAVYLCASSLGAQETQYFGPGTRLLVL.

With regard to this clonotype: At one end the junction does not follow the germline gene, possibly because of a read error. The rearrangement uses TRBV7-9 and TRBJ2-6, with 9 bases lining up with TRBD1. The closer fit of TRBJ2-7 to the DNA end suggests the J call may be wrong. The CDR3 is 17 residues long. Germline V lookup: CDR1 SEHNR, CDR2 FQNEAQ (reference sequence). The CDR3 coding sequence is TGTGCCAACAGCTCCAGGACCGGGACAGGGACTCGCAATGAGCAGTACTTC. Translated, it gives CANSSRTGTGTRNEQYF.

In this sample, this clonotype turned up once. The chain links TRBV7-2 to TRBJ1-2; D unclear. V shed 5 bases and J shed 1 base, with 17 bases lying between them. Germline CDR1 is SGHTA and CDR2 is FQGNSA. This CDR3 comprises 16 residues. The CDR3, as DNA: TGTGCCAGCAGCCGGACCGGGTCCAACTATAACTATGGCTACACCTTC. It yields the protein CASSRTGSNYNYGYTF.

The J gene is TRBJ2-5, the V gene TRBV11-2; TRBD2 matches at 9 bases. J lost 4 bases, V lost 2 bases, and 5 bases had no gene match. Germline V gene sequence: CDR1 SGHAT, CDR2 FQNNGV. The CDR3 is made up of 15 amino acids. CDR3 in DNA: TGTGCCAGCAGCTTATACCTAGCGGGGACAGAGACCCAGTACTTC. It translates to CASSLYLAGTETQYF.

This clonotype has a single count. Here the CDR3 reads CASSLTSGTGGSGLTF. CDR3 in DNA: TGTGCCAGCAGCTTAACGTCCGGGACAGGGGGAAGTGGCCTGACTTTC. The rearrangement uses TRBV7-3 and TRBJ2-4; 11 bases are a match to TRBD1. The end of the DNA aligns better with TRBJ2-6, so the J call may be wrong. Germline lookup yields CDR1 SGHTA and CDR2 FQGTGA. This CDR3 has 16 residues.

In its sample, this clonotype was seen many times. This chain connects TRBV5-8 to TRBJ2-7; D may be TRBD2 (6 bases). V lost 4 bases and J lost 5, with 22 bases in between. There are 16 residues in the CDR3. The germline V gene encodes CDR1 SGHTS and CDR2 YDEGEE. CDR3 amino acids: CASSPPGLRRLNEQYF. DNA for the CDR3: TGTGCCAGCAGCCCCCCGGGACTCCGCCGCCTGAACGAGCAGTACTTC.

This chain uses TRBV24-1 with TRBJ2-5, with 15 bases matching TRBD2. With 3 bases clipped from V and 4 bases from J, the junction kept 5 bases outside the gene matches. The CDR3 extends over 17 amino acids. The germline CDR1 and CDR2 sequences are KGHDR and SFDVKD. CDR3 protein: CATSDTRTSGRGETQYF. DNA for the CDR3: TGTGCCACCAGTGATACCCGGACTAGCGGGAGGGGAGAGACCCAGTACTTC.

This clonotype was picked up a small number of times. The gene calls are TRBV6-1 and TRBJ2-6; D is uncertain. The CDR3 is 15 amino acids. Looked up from germline, CDR1 is MNHNS and CDR2 is SASEGT. V lost 0 bases and J 0 bases, leaving 3 bases between the germline ends. As DNA, the CDR3 is TGTGCCAGCAGTGAAGCTAGCTCTGGGGCCAACGTCCTGACTTTC. It specifies CASSEASSGANVLTF.

As concerns this clonotype: An end of the junction differs from the germline gene, which may be a read error. J is TRBJ2-5 and V is TRBV7-2; TRBD1 might be the D (6 bases). Germline-derived CDR1 and CDR2 are SGHTA and FQGNSA. The CDR3 totals 16 residues. The CDR3 reads CASSHQTGSYNSPLHF. The CDR3 DNA reads as TGTGCCAGCAGCCACCAGACAGGCTCCTATAATTCACCCCTCCACTTC.

As concerns this clonotype: A read error may explain this, as a much larger clone is one base away. The chain recombines TRBV7-6 with TRBJ2-7; D ambiguous. The J call may be faulty, since TRBJ2-1 better matches the DNA end. Germline V gene data show CDR1 as SGHVS and CDR2 as FNYEAQ. This CDR3 is built from 13 residues. CDR3 DNA sequence: TGTGCCAGCAGCTTAGTTCTAAGCTACGAGCAGTTCTTC. Amino acids: CASSLVLSYEQFF.

This clonotype has only one observation. CDR3 nucleotide sequence: TGTGCCAGCAGCTCCACGACGGGGGCCCAAGAGACCCAGTACTTC. Protein product: CASSSTTGAQETQYF. The rearrangement uses TRBV7-6 and TRBJ2-1; D may match TRBD1 or TRBD2 (6 bases each). The assigned J gene may be wrong: the sequence end matches TRBJ2-5 better. This CDR3 is built from 15 residues. Germline values: CDR1 SGHVS, CDR2 FNYEAQ.

The chain is built from TRBV7-2 and TRBJ2-5; no definite D call. The DNA matches TRBJ2-1 better at its end, which makes the J call doubtful. This CDR3 is 15 amino acids long. CDR1 SGHTA and CDR2 FQGNSA come from the germline V gene. For the CDR3, the DNA is TGTGCCAGCAGCCGGGCAACAGAATCCTACAATGAGCAGTTCTTC. As protein: CASSRATESYNEQFF.

The chain uses TRBV28 and TRBJ2-6; D remains unclear. This CDR3 spans 15 amino acids. V was trimmed by 3 bases and J by 0 bases, leaving 6 bases between them. From germline, CDR1 is MDHEN and CDR2 SYDVKM. The CDR3 region is CASSFDNSGANVLTF. CDR3 bases: TGTGCCAGCAGTTTCGATAACTCTGGGGCCAACGTCCTGACTTTC.

In its sample, this clonotype was seen a few times. The chain employs TRBV28 and TRBJ2-5, with D tentatively TRBD1 (5 bases). The DNA matches TRBJ2-7 better at its end, which makes the J call doubtful. The CDR3 has 13 amino acids. Germline CDR1 MDHEN, CDR2 SYDVKM. The DNA of the CDR3 is TGTGCCAGCAGTTTACCAGGGCCGGGCGAGCAGTACTTC. This gives the protein CASSLPGPGEQYF.

The chain employs TRBV7-2 and TRBJ2-5; 8 bases align to TRBD2. In germline, CDR1 is SGHTA, CDR2 FQGNSA. The CDR3 consists of 17 residues. The trim removed 3 bases at V and 4 bases at J, leaving 13 bases unmatched. The CDR3 protein is CASSFLTGGLKGETQYF. The CDR3 DNA reads TGTGCCAGCAGCTTCCTCACGGGGGGGCTTAAGGGAGAGACCCAGTACTTC.

As for this clonotype: At one of its ends the junction is not consistent with the germline gene, which may arise from a read error. V and J are TRBV6-6 and TRBJ2-4; either TRBD1 or TRBD2 may supply D (6 bases each). Germline V CDR1 and CDR2: MNHNY, SVGAGI (reference sequence). This CDR3 is built from 15 residues. Written as DNA, the CDR3 is TGTGCCAGCAGTTACCCCCGGGGGCAGAATTCACCCCTCCACTTC. Protein: CASSYPRGQNSPLHF.

As to this clonotype: No conserved phenylalanine or tryptophan ends this CDR3, so it is likely a read error. Because the CDR3's place on the DNA is in doubt, the DNA is left out and the CDR3 is given as listed by TCRdb. The chain carries TRBV24-1 and TRBJ2-3. The CDR3 adds up to 8 amino acids, both ends counted. CDR1 KGHDR and CDR2 SFDVKD come from the germline V gene. Here the CDR3 reads CATSDPNP.

Only one count was recorded for this clonotype. The rearrangement links TRBV7-3 to TRBJ2-5; no clear D. The better agreement between TRBJ2-7 and the DNA end casts doubt on the J call. Germline V lookup: CDR1 SGHTA, CDR2 FQGTGA. This CDR3 is 14 amino acids long. CDR3 residues: CASSFGGQAYEQYF. The CDR3 nucleotides read TGTGCCAGCAGCTTCGGCGGCCAAGCCTACGAGCAGTACTTC.